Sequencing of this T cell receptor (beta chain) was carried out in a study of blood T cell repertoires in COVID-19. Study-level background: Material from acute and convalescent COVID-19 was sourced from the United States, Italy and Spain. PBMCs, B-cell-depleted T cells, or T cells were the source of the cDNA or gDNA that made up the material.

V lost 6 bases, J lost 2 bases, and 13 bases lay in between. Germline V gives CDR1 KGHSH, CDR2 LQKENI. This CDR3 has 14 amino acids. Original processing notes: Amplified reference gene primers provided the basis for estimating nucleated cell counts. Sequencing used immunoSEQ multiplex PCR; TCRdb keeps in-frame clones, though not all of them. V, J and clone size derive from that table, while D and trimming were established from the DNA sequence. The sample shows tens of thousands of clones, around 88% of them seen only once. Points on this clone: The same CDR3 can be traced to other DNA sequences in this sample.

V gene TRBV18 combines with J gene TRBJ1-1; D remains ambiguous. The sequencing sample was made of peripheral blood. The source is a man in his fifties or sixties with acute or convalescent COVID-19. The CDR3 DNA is TGTGCCAGCTCCCCTCAAGAGGGAAACACTGAAGCTTTCTTT. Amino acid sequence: CASSPQEGNTEAFF.